This TCR beta chain appears in the sequencing data of a study of T cells in Graves' hyperthyroidism and ophthalmopathy. Study results and limitations: Most clonotypes expanded in the thyroid (above 0.001) were also present in blood.

Using RNA transcripts as the source, TCR beta CDR3 regions were amplified. Using the HTBI primer set, a first-round RT-PCR was run on the TCR CDR3. Each CDR3 protein is one row after TCRdb ran MiXCR on the multiplex PCR reads. The data contain approximately 590,000 distinct CDR3 sequences, around 46% of them seen just once; the ten biggest clones take up 8.2%. This clonotype was observed at least ten times. Its target is not known. CDR1 and CDR2 (germline): SGHAT, FQNNGV. V lost 0 bases and J lost 4, with 6 bases in between. The CDR3 sequence is 13 residues long. The specimen sequenced was peripheral blood or thyroid tissue (not recorded which). This receptor was identified in a woman younger than 35 with Graves' hyperthyroidism. V and J are TRBV11-2 and TRBJ2-5; no definite D call. The DNA for the CDR3 is TGTGCCAGCAGCTTAGACCCTCTAGAGACCCAGTACTTC. This codes for CASSLDPLETQYF.